Sequencing of this T cell receptor (beta chain) was carried out in a study of cytomegalovirus exposure and HLA in healthy donors. General study results and limits: The HLA-A and HLA-B alleles of most subjects were reportedly predicted accurately from TCR beta sequences. Using the classifier, cytomegalovirus status was reportedly diagnosed with high specificity and sensitivity.

Worth noting for this clone: The antigen is undetermined.

PCR amplification relied on 60 Vbeta primers (plus 13 Jbeta primers). Assay used: immunoSEQ multiplex PCR; TCRdb lists only in-frame clones, some missing. Of some 150,000 clones listed, 60% to 80% are singletons. CDR3 size: 19 residues. Germline assignment: CDR1 LNHDA and CDR2 SQIVND (reference sequence). V lost 6 bases and J lost 0, with 25 bases in between. The sample was PBMCs. The receptor's source is a female donor in good health and CMV-seronegative. The chain recombines TRBV19 with TRBJ2-3; possibly TRBD2 for D (6 bases). This chain's CDR3 is CASSLRDFPSPSSTDTQYF. Here the CDR3 DNA reads TGTGCCAGTAGCCTCCGGGACTTCCCTTCTCCGTCTAGCACAGATACGCAGTATTTT.